These 6 T cell receptor beta chains were all obtained from the same sample, sequenced in a study of cytomegalovirus exposure and HLA in healthy donors. Primers included in the PCR were 60 Vbeta and 13 Jbeta primers. Only in-frame clones appear in the TCRdb table, and some are missing; sequencing was by immunoSEQ multiplex PCR. Here the sample spans 150,000 to 200,000 clones, roughly a tenth being singletons. The specimen was PBMCs. Receptors originate from a woman in her 30s in good health and CMV-seropositive.

This clone was seen only a few times. This chain joins TRBV5-1 and TRBJ2-3; maybe TRBD2 (5 bases). This CDR3 has 15 residues. Trimming removed 1 base at V and 2 bases at J, with 11 bases between. CDR1 is SGHRS and CDR2 is YFSETQ in the germline V gene. CDR3 loop: CASSLSQRLTDTQYF. The CDR3 DNA is TGCGCCAGCAGCTTGTCTCAGCGGCTCACAGATACGCAGTATTTT.

This clone came up a few times. This chain joins TRBV19 and TRBJ2-6, with unresolved D. The CDR3 sequence is 14 residues long. The germline gives CDR1 LNHDA, CDR2 SQIVND (reference sequence). The V end lost 5 bases, the J end lost 0 bases, and 5 bases lay between the germline ends. The CDR3 sequence is CASSPRSGANVLTF. In DNA form, the CDR3 reads TGTGCCAGTAGTCCCCGCTCTGGGGCCAACGTCCTGACTTTC.

There are a few counts of this clone. This chain joins TRBV14 and TRBJ2-7, with 9 bases aligning to TRBD1. CDR3 size: 14 residues. With V trimmed by 4 bases and J by 5 bases, 6 bases remained unmatched. The germline V gene encodes CDR1 SGHDN and CDR2 FVKESK. The CDR3 region is CASSRWDRAHEQYF. For the CDR3, the DNA is TGTGCCAGCAGCCGCTGGGACAGGGCGCACGAGCAGTACTTC.

This clone was seen only a few times. The V gene is TRBV2, the J gene TRBJ2-7, with D possibly being TRBD2 (5 bases). The CDR3 loop spans 14 amino acids. Germline V gene sequence: CDR1 SNHLY, CDR2 FYNNEI. The V and J ends lost 4 bases and 5 bases respectively, with 15 bases between them. The CDR3 loop is CASSGVTRDDEQYF. The CDR3 DNA sequence: TGTGCCAGCAGTGGCGTGACTCGGGATGACGAGCAGTACTTC.

The CDR3 region is CASWGQGANEKLFF. Written as DNA, the CDR3 is TGTGCCAGTTGGGGCCAGGGGGCTAATGAAAAACTGTTTTTT. This rearrangement joins TRBV6-6 to TRBJ1-4; 7 nucleotides agree with TRBD1. V lost 9 bases to trimming and J lost 3 bases; unmatched junction nucleotides: 7. The length of the CDR3 is 14 residues. CDR1 and CDR2 (germline): MNHNY, SVGAGI (reference sequence).

This clone appeared many times. This chain connects TRBV19 to TRBJ2-6; D is perhaps TRBD2 (5 bases). CDR1 and CDR2 from the germline V gene are LNHDA and SQIVND (reference sequence). V gave up 0 bases and J gave up 2 bases, with 11 bases separating them. This CDR3 is 17 amino acids long. This chain's CDR3 is CASSIDWIGAGANVLTF. CDR3 DNA: TGTGCCAGTAGTATAGATTGGATCGGGGCTGGGGCCAACGTCCTGACTTTC.